This entry lists 8 T cell receptor beta chains sequenced from one sample in a study of quantifying T cell responses using KT2 cells. On the study more broadly: TCR alpha and beta constant-region primers primed reverse transcription of RNA.

An oligo carrying a UMI was ligated to the cDNA 3' end. The first PCR ran approximately 4 cycles with an equimolar RC1.1 and RC1.2 beta primer mix. TCRdb reprocessed the UMI-ligation and nested PCR reads with MiXCR, giving one entry per CDR3 protein. This sample has about 50,000 distinct CDR3 sequences, with approximately 10% found just once. The sequenced sample was PBMCs spiked with cells of the T cell clone KT2. Receptor source: a human donor.

Note on this clonotype: This may be a read error: a much more frequent sequence differs by one nucleotide. The chain links TRBV29-1 to TRBJ2-6; D might be TRBD2 (7 bases). Germline values: CDR1 SQVTM, CDR2 ANQGSEA. V was trimmed by 5 bases and J by 0 bases, leaving 20 bases between them. The CDR3 is 18 residues long. The CDR3 DNA sequence: TGCAGCGTTATATCGGGGGGCGCTTCTTCCTCTGGGGCCAACGTCCTGACTTTC. It encodes CSVISGGASSSGANVLTF.

This clonotype has just a few counts. Written as DNA, the CDR3 is TGTGCCACCAGCAGAGATCTCGGTCAGCCTTCTGAAGCTTTCTTT. It specifies CATSRDLGQPSEAFF. The chain links TRBV15 to TRBJ1-1, with D hard to call. V was trimmed by 0 bases and J by 6 bases, leaving 14 bases between them. Germline V lookup: CDR1 LNHNV, CDR2 YYDKDF (reference sequence). There are 15 residues in the CDR3.

This chain joins TRBV9 and TRBJ2-3, with D uncertain. This CDR3 is built from 13 residues. The V and J ends lost 2 bases and 0 bases respectively, with 4 bases between them. From germline, CDR1 is SGDLS and CDR2 YYNGEE. The CDR3 region is CASSVTSTDTQYF. CDR3 bases: TGTGCCAGCAGCGTTACCAGCACAGATACGCAGTATTTT.

The chain links TRBV7-8 to TRBJ1-1; 7 nucleotides line up with TRBD1. This CDR3 is built from 13 residues. Germline V gene sequence: CDR1 SGHVS, CDR2 FQNEAQ. V trimming: 7 bases; J trimming: 7 bases; junction bases outside the gene matches: 9. CDR3 region: CASTKQGSGEAFF. CDR3 nucleotides: TGTGCCAGCACAAAACAGGGGAGCGGTGAAGCTTTCTTT.

The chain joins TRBV20-1 to TRBJ1-3; no definite D call. The length of the CDR3 is 11 residues. Germline CDR1 DFQATT, CDR2 SNEGSKA (reference sequence). Trimming stripped 7 bases from V and 1 base from J, with 5 bases between. The CDR3 DNA is TGCAGTGGGCGATCTGGAAACACCATATATTTT. Protein: CSGRSGNTIYF.

This chain links TRBV7-2 with TRBJ1-1, with D perhaps matching TRBD1 (5 bases). Trimming cost V 6 bases and J 1 base, with 15 bases left between them. CDR1 is SGHTA and CDR2 is FQGNSA in the germline V gene. This CDR3 comprises 15 residues. CDR3 coding DNA: TGTGCCAGCAGTCACCCGGGACCCAGGAACACTGAAGCTTTCTTT. This sequence encodes CASSHPGPRNTEAFF. The full variable domain, rest sourced from reference TRBV7-2 and TRBJ1-1, is GAGVSQSPSNKVTEKGKDVELRCDPISGHTALYWYRQSLGQGLEFLIYFQGNSAPDKSGLPSDRFSAERTGGSVSTLTIQRTQQEDSAVYLCASSHPGPRNTEAFFGQGTRLTVV.

This clonotype came up many times. The rearrangement uses TRBV3-1 and TRBJ2-3, with TRBD2 matching 7 bases. V shed 6 bases, J shed 11 bases, and the junction held 20 bases outside the gene matches. From germline, CDR1 is LGHDT and CDR2 YNNKEL (reference sequence). The CDR3 has 16 residues. CDR3 residues: CASRQAGALTGRLQYF. The CDR3 DNA sequence: TGTGCCAGCAGACAGGCGGGAGCCTTAACCGGGAGGTTGCAGTATTTT.

This clonotype was counted a few times. V and J are TRBV3-1 and TRBJ1-5; the D gene is possibly TRBD1 (5 bases). The CDR3 is made up of 17 amino acids. The V gene's germline CDR1 is LGHDT and CDR2 YNNKEL (reference sequence). V lost 0 bases to trimming and J lost 2 bases, with 14 bases between them. The CDR3 DNA is TGTGCCAGCAGCCAAGATGTAGGGGCCCCCCGCAATCAGCCCCAGCATTTT. Translating gives CASSQDVGAPRNQPQHF. Full variable domain (rest looked up from reference TRBV3-1 and TRBJ1-5): DTAVSQTPKYLVTQMGNDKSIKCEQNLGHDTMYWYKQDSKKFLKIMFSYNNKELIINETVPNRFSPKSPDKAHLNLHINSLELGDSAVYFCASSQDVGAPRNQPQHFGDGTRLSIL.